This is a list of T cell receptor beta chains from one sample in a study of long-term antiretroviral therapy in people with HIV. The method was immunoSEQ multiplex PCR; TCRdb's version includes in-frame clones alone and lacks a portion of them. The sample consists of 24,000 or so clones, around 82% of them appearing once. The sample consisted of unsorted PBMCs, taken 3 years after starting antiretroviral therapy. The receptors originated from a young man with HIV. Both conserved end residues are part of each CDR3. D genes are given only for firm matches. A row's size may be missing; if present it is once, few, many or a size class.

cdr3_aa cdr3_nt j_call d_call v_call clone_size
CASMGAGQETQYF TGTGCCAGTATGGGGGCTGGGCAAGAGACCCAGTACTTC TRBJ2-5 . TRBV19 .
CASSPASGTGISGNTIYF TGCGCCAGCAGCCCCGCCTCCGGGACAGGGATATCTGGAAACACCATATATTTT TRBJ1-3 TRBD1 TRBV5-1 once
CSATSGVADTQYF TGCAGCGCGACTAGCGGGGTCGCAGATACGCAGTATTTT TRBJ2-3 TRBD2 TRBV29-1 .
CAGMTTANTGELFF TGTGCCGGAATGACCACAGCGAACACCGGGGAGCTGTTTTTT TRBJ2-2 . TRBV2 .
CASRHNEKLFF TGTGCCAGTAGACATAATGAAAAACTGTTTTTT TRBJ1-4 . TRBV19 .
CASSLGVSNQPQHF TGTGCCAGCAGTTTGGGGGTAAGCAATCAGCCCCAGCATTTT TRBJ1-5 . TRBV27 .
CASTEVTSYGYTF TGTGCCAGCACCGAGGTGACATCCTATGGCTACACCTTC TRBJ1-2 . TRBV7-9 few
CASTKEGYSSGELFF TGCGCCAGCACCAAAGAGGGGTACTCCTCCGGGGAGCTGTTTTTT TRBJ2-2 . TRBV4-1 .
CSAPTGTGYTF TGCAGTGCTCCTACAGGGACCGGCTACACCTTC TRBJ1-2 . TRBV20-1 .
CATSRVGQGAVDTF . TRBJ1-2 . TRBV15 once
CASSSPGTRVSGELFF TGTGCCAGTAGTAGCCCCGGGACCCGGGTGAGCGGGGAGCTGTTTTTT TRBJ2-2 . TRBV19 few
CASSFQIRDTQYF TGTGCCAGCAGTTTCCAGATCCGGGATACGCAGTATTTT TRBJ2-3 . TRBV28 .
CASSLTGPDGYTF TGTGCCAGCAGTCTTACAGGGCCCGATGGCTACACCTTC TRBJ1-2 . TRBV27 .
CASSRDRINSPLHF TGTGCCAGCAGTCGGGACCGAATTAATTCACCCCTCCACTTT TRBJ1-6 . TRBV2 few
CASSLIAGHQETQYF TGTGCCAGCAGCTTAATAGCGGGGCACCAAGAGACCCAGTACTTC TRBJ2-5 TRBD2 TRBV7-3 .
CATSRGSNDRSQYF TGTGCCACCAGCAGAGGCTCAAATGATAGGTCCCAGTACTTC TRBJ2-5 . TRBV15 .
CASSQGLFSATDTQYF TGTGCCAGCAGCCAAGGACTATTTTCCGCCACAGATACGCAGTATTTT TRBJ2-3 . TRBV11-1 .
CASSADGVGFGEAFF TGTGCCAGCAGCGCCGATGGAGTGGGGTTCGGTGAAGCTTTCTTT TRBJ1-1 . TRBV7-9 .
CASSQLAWETQYF TGTGCCAGCTCCCAGCTAGCGTGGGAGACCCAGTACTTC TRBJ2-5 . TRBV7-3 few
CASSLSSGNTIYF TGTGCCAGCAGCTTAAGCTCTGGAAACACCATATATTTT TRBJ1-3 . TRBV7-3 .
CASEWPGTGAF TGTGCCAGCGAATGGCCCGGGACAGGGGCCTTC TRBJ2-4 . TRBV21-1 .
CASSEWSYSNQPQHF TGTGCCAGCAGTGAATGGAGTTATAGCAATCAGCCCCAGCATTTT TRBJ1-5 . TRBV2 .
CASSPGQAEAEKLFF TGTGCCAGCTCACCCGGACAGGCGGAGGCTGAAAAACTGTTTTTT TRBJ1-4 TRBD1 TRBV18 .
CASSQERGGQETQYF TGTGCCAGCAGCCAAGAGCGGGGGGGCCAAGAGACCCAGTACTTC TRBJ2-5 TRBD2 TRBV4-2 .
CASSVSSREKLFF TGTGCCAGCTCAGTCAGCTCACGTGAAAAACTGTTTTTT TRBJ1-4 . TRBV18 once
CASSQEARDGNQPQHF TGTGCCAGCAGCCAAGAAGCGAGGGATGGCAATCAGCCCCAGCATTTT TRBJ1-5 . TRBV4-2 .
CASTTTSGVLPYEQYF TGTGCCAGCACTACGACTAGCGGGGTTCTGCCGTACGAGCAGTACTTC TRBJ2-7 TRBD2 TRBV5-4 .
CASSPLLTGGSYEQYF TGTGCCAGCTCACCACTCCTGACAGGAGGGTCCTACGAGCAGTACTTC TRBJ2-7 . TRBV18 .
CASSDDRGPYNEQFF TGTGCCAGCAGTGACGACAGGGGGCCCTACAATGAGCAGTTCTTC TRBJ2-1 TRBD1 TRBV6-1 .
CASSPPFKAGNTIYF TGCGCCAGCAGCCCCCCTTTTAAGGCTGGAAACACCATATATTTT TRBJ1-3 . TRBV4-1 once
CASSLGGQGDEKLFF TGCGCCAGCAGCTTGGGGGGACAGGGGGATGAAAAACTGTTTTTT TRBJ1-4 TRBD1 TRBV5-1 .
CASSPDLQGEGEQYF TGTGCCAGCAGCCCCGACTTACAGGGGGAGGGCGAGCAGTACTTC TRBJ2-7 . TRBV7-9 .
CASSLERGQGQETQYF TGCGCCAGCAGCTTGGAAAGAGGACAGGGGCAAGAGACCCAGTACTTC TRBJ2-5 TRBD1 TRBV5-1 .
CASSPITLYGYTF TGTGCCAGCAGCCCCATTACCCTATATGGCTACACCTTC TRBJ1-2 . TRBV6-5 .
CASRNTIGTRGYTF TGTGCCAGTAGAAATACAATCGGGACACGCGGCTACACCTTC TRBJ1-2 . TRBV19 .
CASSLVEGMDTQYF TGCGCCAGCAGCTTGGTGGAGGGAATGGATACGCAGTATTTT TRBJ2-3 . TRBV5-1 .
CTSSHRRVGGYTDTQYF TGCACCAGCAGCCATCGTAGGGTGGGGGGTTACACAGATACGCAGTATTTT TRBJ2-3 . TRBV1 .
CASSLSGGAYNEQFF TGTGCCAGCAGTCTTAGCGGGGGGGCATACAATGAGCAGTTCTTC TRBJ2-1 TRBD2 TRBV6-5 once
CASSEAGYRGDTQYF TGTGCCAGCAGTGAGGCGGGGTACCGCGGAGATACGCAGTATTTT TRBJ2-3 . TRBV6-1 .
CASSTHQPQHF TGTGCTAGCAGCACACATCAGCCCCAGCATTTT TRBJ1-5 . TRBV7-7 .
CASSELGGDRHSPLHF TGTGCCAGCAGTGAATTAGGTGGGGACAGGCATTCACCCCTCCACTTT TRBJ1-6 TRBD1 TRBV2 .
CASSLKQGFNSPLHF TGTGCCAGCAGCTTAAAACAGGGCTTTAATTCACCCCTCCACTTT TRBJ1-6 . TRBV7-6 .
CASSRGLHQPQHF TGTGCCAGTAGTAGGGGTCTCCATCAGCCCCAGCATTTT TRBJ1-5 . TRBV19 few
CAASKGYTEAFF TGTGCCGCAAGCAAGGGGTACACTGAAGCTTTCTTT TRBJ1-1 . TRBV19 .
CASSSTDQETQYF TGTGCCAGCAGCTCCACAGACCAAGAGACCCAGTACTTC TRBJ2-5 . TRBV7-9 .
CASRFGSSGFTGELFF TGTGCCAGCAGATTCGGATCTAGCGGGTTTACCGGGGAGCTGTTTTTT TRBJ2-2 TRBD2 TRBV6-6 .
CASSLEDRDEQFF TGTGCCAGCAGCTTGGAGGACAGGGATGAGCAGTTCTTC TRBJ2-1 TRBD1 TRBV5-6 few
CASSDIEQYF TGTGCCAGCAGTGATATCGAGCAGTACTTC TRBJ2-7 . TRBV2 once
CASSWGRPGDSPLHF TGTGCCAGCAGTTGGGGGCGGCCAGGGGATTCACCCCTCCACTTT TRBJ1-6 . TRBV27 .
CASSVDPRVTEAFF TGTGCCAGCAGCGTAGACCCGAGGGTCACTGAAGCTTTCTTT TRBJ1-1 . TRBV9 .
CASRVGWNTEAFF TGCGCCAGCAGAGTTGGGTGGAACACTGAAGCTTTCTTT TRBJ1-1 . TRBV5-1 once
CASLGASMNTEAFF TGTGCCAGCCTTGGTGCCAGTATGAACACTGAAGCTTTCTTT TRBJ1-1 . TRBV28 .
CASSLAVSESAGELFF TGTGCCAGCAGCCTGGCGGTCTCGGAATCGGCCGGGGAGCTGTTTTTT TRBJ2-2 . TRBV7-6 .
CASSLAGMGETQYF TGTGCCAGCAGCTTAGCAGGGATGGGGGAGACCCAGTACTTC TRBJ2-5 . TRBV7-9 .
CASSLGGLGGYTF TGTGCCAGCAGCTTGGGCGGGCTTGGTGGCTACACCTTC TRBJ1-2 . TRBV5-8 .
CASSTGPIEQYF TGTGCCAGCAGTACAGGGCCAATTGAACAGTACTTC TRBJ2-7 . TRBV27 few
CASSHRDRGVDYEQYF TGTGCCAGCAGCCACCGAGACAGGGGGGTTGACTACGAGCAGTACTTC TRBJ2-7 TRBD1 TRBV14 .
CASSPDRGVTEAFF TGCGCCAGCAGCCCGGACAGGGGGGTCACTGAAGCTTTCTTT TRBJ1-1 TRBD1 TRBV5-1 .
CASNPTTGPNTEAFF TGTGCCAGCAACCCCACGACAGGACCCAACACTGAAGCTTTCTTT TRBJ1-1 . TRBV7-9 few